This T cell receptor beta chain emerged from a study of tissue T cells after allogeneic stem cell transplantation. Study-level findings and limits: Alloreactivity or antigen specificity of tissue TCRs was not determined; some clones might be host cells.

J lost 9 bases, V lost 1 base, and 3 bases had no gene match. From germline, CDR1 is LGHNA and CDR2 YNLKQL (reference sequence). The CDR3 extends over 13 amino acids. This clone is a singleton in its sample. The antigen is not known. The gene names here belong to mouse. The read gets to within 1 residue of the CDR3 end, and the germline J gene fills in the rest. Assay: immunoSEQ multiplex PCR; the TCRdb copy retains only in-frame clones and omits some. In the table there are 48,000 or so clones, 65% to 80% of which are singletons. The genes are TRBV5 and TRBJ2-4, with TRBD1 identical over 8 bases. Source material: sorted cells pooled from one or two spleens. This clonotype originated in a pool of C57BL/6 mice in good health. CDR3 protein: CASSQAQGVTLYF. The DNA read from the CDR3 is TGTGCCAGCAGCCAAGCACAGGGGGTTACCTTGTAC.